Many counts were recorded for the clone carrying this T cell receptor beta chain. No antigen is known for it. The sample comes from a study of regulatory T cells in long-lasting Graves disease. Broader study findings: New patients shared fewer public clonotypes (approximately 970) than persistent patients did (2,741). There was favoring of TRBV28, TRBJ1-2 and TRBJ2-5 in persistent disease. It is possible that accuracy was reduced by the small size of the sample.

Time point denoted: persistent/refractory GD, antithyroid drugs over 5 years with positive TRAb. The TCR library was made from RNA that had been extracted from PBMCs in TRIzol. From germline, CDR1 is MNHEY and CDR2 SVGEGT. The length of the CDR3 is 12 residues. The V end was cut by 5 bases, the J end by 7 bases, with 11 bases between. Through Arm-PCR of CDR3 regions and iRepertoire HTBI primers, TCR beta libraries were built. TCRdb itself ran the multiplex PCR reads through MiXCR, one entry per CDR3 protein. Of about 340,000 distinct CDR3 sequences detected, about 20% appear once; the ten largest clones hold less than 35%.

This sequence originates from a female donor with Graves disease. This material consisted of peripheral blood mononuclear cells (PBMCs), taken when the disease was refractory, from a patient treated with antithyroid drugs. This sequence joins TRBV6-2 or TRBV6-3 and TRBJ1-1; no firm D call. The CDR3: CASSALGCEAFF. The CDR3 nucleotides are TGTGCCAGCAGTGCCCTCGGGTGTGAAGCTTTCTTT.